This T cell receptor (beta chain) was documented in a study of T cells after yellow fever vaccination. With regard to this clonotype: The antigen remains unidentified.

Whole-study findings and limits: There was a possibility that FACS-sorted repertoires contained abundant clonotypes contaminating from the bulk population. Some clonotypes were seen in both the CD4 and the CD8 compartments. These made up a small share and likely arose from convergent recombination. Booster sampling recovered most clones from primary vaccination (nearly 98% CD4, approximately 90% CD8).

Synthesis of TCR cDNA relied on 5'RACE template switching, which attached a universal primer site and UMIs. TCRdb re-derived calls from the 5' RACE reads in MiXCR, one entry per CDR3 protein. Seen here are 300,000 to 350,000 distinct CDR3 sequences, roughly 4.3% observed once, and the top ten hold around 24%. This CDR3 has 14 residues. V trimming: 4 bases; J trimming: 8 bases; junction bases outside the gene matches: 7. Germline CDR1 and CDR2: SGHRS and YFSETQ. The gene calls are TRBV5-1 and TRBJ2-2; 8 bases align to TRBD2. The TCR comes from a man younger than 30 who received the YFV17D yellow fever vaccine. Material: PBMCs, obtained 5 days after the yellow fever booster vaccination. CDR3: CASSVGLESGELFF. CDR3 sequence (DNA): TGCGCCAGCAGCGTGGGACTAGAATCTGGGGAGCTGTTTTTT. Full variable domain (missing parts from reference TRBV5-1 and TRBJ2-2): KAGVTQTPRYLIKTRGQQVTLSCSPISGHRSVSWYQQTPGQGLQFLFEYFSETQRNKGNFPGRFSGRQFSNSRSEMNVSTLELGDSALYLCASSVGLESGELFFGEGSRLTVL.